This TCR beta chain stems from a study of cytomegalovirus exposure and HLA in healthy donors. General study results and limits: Three chains tied to CMV proved CMV antigen-specific in vitro. Rarity characterized most TCR sequences, yet some public TCRs appeared in many donors.

Regarding this clone: The antigen remains undetermined.

Trimming shortened V by 1 base and J by 4 bases, and 10 bases separated the two germline ends. Germline CDR1 SEHNR, CDR2 FQNEAQ (reference sequence). The CDR3 loop spans 14 amino acids. The donors were members of the validation cohort comprising approximately 110 subjects, separate from the roughly 640-subject first cohort. Repertoires were generated with immunoSEQ multiplex PCR, while TCRdb's copy carries only in-frame clones and drops some. The sample consists of some 140,000 clones, 85% to 90% of them appearing once. The origin of this receptor is a man younger than 35 in good health and CMV-seronegative. This chain uses TRBV7-9 with TRBJ1-2, with D unclear. The specimen sequenced was PBMCs. The CDR3 sequence is CASSLEGAGYGYTF. CDR3 DNA sequence: TGTGCCAGCAGCTTAGAAGGTGCGGGCTATGGCTACACCTTC.